One sample yielded the 8 T cell receptor beta chains listed below, sequenced in a study of blood T cell repertoires in COVID-19. Measured with immunoSEQ multiplex PCR; TCRdb has only the in-frame clones, and not every one. The table includes approximately 85,000 clones, roughly nine tenths detected once. The sample consisted of peripheral blood. Receptor source: a man in his fifties with acute or convalescent COVID-19.

The chain carries TRBV5-1 and TRBJ2-5, with 7 bases lining up with TRBD2. This CDR3 contains 13 residues. The V gene's germline CDR1 is SGHRS and CDR2 YFSETQ. V was clipped by 5 bases and J by 2 bases; unmatched bases: 3. The CDR3 loop reads CASSGGGQETQYF. CDR3 DNA sequence: TGCGCCAGCAGTGGGGGGGGGCAAGAGACCCAGTACTTC.

The chain employs TRBV19 and TRBJ1-5; D is unresolved. Germline loops: CDR1 LNHDA, CDR2 SQIVND (reference sequence). Trimming shortened V by 4 bases and J by 6 bases, and 7 bases separated the two germline ends. The CDR3 extends over 12 amino acids. This chain's CDR3 is CASSTLGQPQHF. The DNA of the CDR3 is TGTGCCAGTAGTACCCTCGGTCAGCCCCAGCATTTT.

This chain joins TRBV12-3 or TRBV12-4 and TRBJ1-2; tentative D call: TRBD1 (5 bases). The V end was cut by 3 bases, the J end by 4 bases, with 6 bases between. The CDR3 has 12 residues. The CDR3 region has the DNA TGTGCCAGCAGTTTTCAGGGCTATGGCTACACCTTC. This encodes CASSFQGYGYTF.

CDR3 residues: CASSPLRGTGANVLTF. In DNA form, the CDR3 reads TGTGCCAGCAGTCCCCTCCGGGGAACCGGGGCCAACGTCCTGACTTTC. This chain links TRBV27 with TRBJ2-6, with a tentative D call TRBD2 (5 bases). CDR1 MNHEY and CDR2 SMNVEV come from the germline V gene (reference sequence). V was pared by 5 bases and J by 4 bases, with 15 bases between. This CDR3 contains 16 residues.

This clone was seen a handful of times. The V call is TRBV6-5, the J call TRBJ1-6, with no clear D. The CDR3 has 13 amino acids. Germline loops: CDR1 MNHEY, CDR2 SVGAGI. V gave up 9 bases and J gave up 8 bases, with 14 bases separating them. The CDR3 sequence: CASSKERDSPLHF. CDR3 nucleotides: TGTGCCAGTAGTAAGGAGAGGGATTCACCCCTCCACTTT.

For the CDR3, the DNA is TGTGCCAGCAGTTCTAGCGCGAACACCGGGGAGCTGTTTTTT. The encoded protein is CASSSSANTGELFF. This chain uses TRBV27 with TRBJ2-2; D is possibly TRBD2 (6 bases). Between the trimmed V and J ends, which lost 4 bases and 0 bases, there was a span of 6 bases. The CDR3 sequence is 14 residues long. CDR1 and CDR2 from the germline V gene are MNHEY and SMNVEV (reference sequence).

This clone was counted once. The J gene is TRBJ2-2, the V gene TRBV9; no firm D call. The CDR3 contains 13 residues. Germline V gives CDR1 SGDLS, CDR2 YYNGEE. Trimming shortened V by 2 bases and J by 4 bases, and 6 bases separated the two germline ends. CDR3 DNA sequence: TGTGCCAGCAGCGTGTACAGCACCGGGGAGCTGTTTTTT. Translated, it gives CASSVYSTGELFF.

This clone was counted a few times. The rearrangement joins TRBV7-2 to TRBJ1-1; 8 bases agree with TRBD1. This CDR3 is 15 amino acids long. V dropped 2 bases and J dropped 1; count of bases not matched to a gene: 3. Germline CDR1 reads SGHTA; CDR2 reads FQGNSA. The CDR3 DNA reads as TGTGCCAGCAGCTTAAGTGGGACAGGGAACACTGAAGCTTTCTTT. Amino acids: CASSLSGTGNTEAFF.